This T cell receptor beta chain originates from a study of blood T cell repertoires in COVID-19 (dated by TCRdb to 2018 to 2021). In the study overall: Samples covering the acute and convalescent phases of COVID-19 were provided by collaborators in the United States, Italy and Spain. The prospective study material was composed of cDNA or gDNA derived from T cells, B-cell-depleted T cells, or PBMCs. The dataset comprised deeply sampled blood TCRbeta repertoires from subjects exposed to, actively infected with, or recovered from COVID-19. The repertoires were released in a freely available public database meant as a resource for research on the immune response to SARS-CoV-2. The samples were drawn from two sources: the first 160 participants of the ongoing ImmuneRACE study, and 1,200 or so subjects contributed by 6 global collaborators. Nearly every sample came with metadata listing a de-identified subject ID, COVID-19 status, age in years and sex. Where available, HLA class I and class II types were taken from metadata supplied by the sample provider and were not determined by assay-based typing.

On this clone: This receptor's antigen is unknown. One base away there is no much larger clone; base qualities are not given.

Overall results and qualifications from the work: The amount of clinical and demographic metadata varied by source and participant and was provided uncurated.

Whole blood was collected in K2EDTA tubes by collaborating institutions according to the institutions' own protocols. For TCRbeta analysis, collaborator samples were shipped as frozen whole blood, as isolated PBMCs, or as DNA extracted from either sample type. TCRbeta CDR3 regions were amplified from genomic DNA by means of the immunoSEQ Assay, a bias-controlled multiplex PCR. On the study's bioinformatics: Within the assay, amplification of reference gene primers was used to estimate how many nucleated cells each sample contained. To quantify the absolute abundance of each unique TCRbeta CDR3 rearrangement, sequence reads were collapsed and filtered. For each sample, productive Simpson clonality was calculated as the square root of Simpson's diversity index over productive rearrangements. What TCRdb holds here is the immuneACCESS table cut down to in-frame rearrangements. Part of the clones is not present; checked against another copy, under half of the missing clones reflect an unresolved V gene, and the others are unexplained. V and J calls and clone size are those listed in that table; D and trimming were worked out from the DNA. The table for this sample lists fewer than 300,000 clones; approximately 87% of them were counted only once. Of the sample, about 2.5% falls within the top ten clones.

Including the terminal cysteine and phenylalanine, the CDR3 comprises 14 residues. Only CDR3 DNA remains: 42 bases, in frame from the first base. The germline V and J ends show losses of 6 bases and 9 bases respectively, and no gene match explains 11 bases of the junction. CDR1 MRHNA and CDR2 SNTAGT are derived from the germline V gene. This clonotype was sampled from a woman aged 70-85 years with active or convalescent COVID-19. The V and J genes are TRBV6-4 and TRBJ1-2, with TRBD1 identical over 9 junction bases. The sample was peripheral blood. The nucleotide sequence reads as follows: TGTGCCAGCAGATCAGGACAGGGGACGTTGAGCTACACCTTC. It encodes CASRSGQGTLSYTF.